The 30 T cell receptor beta chains below all came from one sample that was sequenced in a study of T cell changes during pregnancy in multiple sclerosis. Measured with immunoSEQ multiplex PCR; TCRdb has only the in-frame clones, and not every one. The sample consists of almost 20,000 clones, 80% to 90% of them appearing once. Sample: CD8+ T cells from peripheral blood mononuclear cells, taken in the second trimester of pregnancy. The origin of the receptors is a female donor in good health, enrolled as a control in a pregnancy study.

The chain employs TRBV5-6 and TRBJ1-2; D unresolved. The CDR3 is made up of 12 amino acids. Germline values: CDR1 SGHDT, CDR2 YYEEEE. With 2 bases removed from V and 2 bases from J, the gap between germline ends came to 4 bases. CDR3 in amino acids: CASSFQNYGYTF. For the CDR3, the DNA is TGTGCCAGCAGCTTTCAGAACTATGGCTACACCTTC.

The chain recombines TRBV2 with TRBJ2-1; 7 bases agree with TRBD1. J lost 10 bases, V lost 4 bases, and 1 base had no gene match. Germline CDR1 SNHLY, CDR2 FYNNEI. This CDR3 comprises 11 residues. Here the CDR3 reads CASSVTGEQFF. The DNA for the CDR3 is TGTGCCAGCAGTGTGACAGGGGAGCAGTTCTTC.

The chain carries TRBV9 and TRBJ2-7; TRBD2 matches at 8 bases. J lost 2 bases, V lost 3 bases, and 10 bases had no gene match. Germline V CDR1 and CDR2: SGDLS, YYNGEE. This CDR3 comprises 16 residues. The CDR3 loop reads CASSGGGAGAPYEQYF. CDR3 nucleotides: TGTGCCAGCAGCGGGGGAGGAGCGGGAGCCCCCTACGAGCAGTACTTC. Looking up the rest from reference TRBV9 and TRBJ2-7 gives the full variable domain: DSGVTQTPKHLITATGQRVTLRCSPRSGDLSVYWYQQSLDQGLQFLIQYYNGEERAKGNILERFSAQQFPDLHSELNLSSLELGDSALYFCASSGGGAGAPYEQYFGPGTRLTVT.

The chain has TRBV6-5 and TRBJ1-5; D perhaps matches TRBD1 (5 bases). Germline CDR1 is MNHEY and CDR2 is SVGAGI. CDR3 length: 15 amino acids. V was pared by 6 bases and J by 1 base, with 13 bases between. CDR3 nucleotide sequence: TGTGCCAGCAGGCCCCAGGGTGGGAGCAATCAGCCCCAGCATTTT. Its translation: CASRPQGGSNQPQHF.

The rearrangement uses TRBV27 and TRBJ2-5; 9 bases map to TRBD2. The CDR3 covers 14 residues. V lost 5 bases, J lost 6 bases, and 7 bases stayed unmatched. Germline V lookup: CDR1 MNHEY, CDR2 SMNVEV (reference sequence). The DNA of the CDR3 is TGTGCCAGCAGTGCCGGGACTAGCAGGAAGACCCAGTACTTC. This codes for CASSAGTSRKTQYF.

CDR3 loop: CASSGGGQETQYF. The CDR3 nucleotides are TGCGCCAGCAGTGGAGGTGGGCAAGAGACCCAGTACTTC. The chain joins TRBV10-2 to TRBJ2-5; no clear D. Germline V CDR1 and CDR2: WSHSY, SAAADI. The CDR3 is made up of 13 amino acids. V lost 4 bases, J lost 2 bases, and 8 bases lay in between.

V gene TRBV5-6 combines with J gene TRBJ2-1; TRBD2 agrees at 7 bases. V lost 0 bases, J lost 14 bases, and 5 bases stayed unmatched. CDR3 length equals 12 residues. In germline, CDR1 is SGHDT, CDR2 YYEEEE. The DNA of the CDR3 is TGTGCCAGCAGCTTGGCCAGCGGGATAAAGTTCTTC. It is translated as CASSLASGIKFF.

V and J are TRBV6-4 and TRBJ2-5; the match to TRBD2 covers 15 bases. The CDR3 loop spans 16 amino acids. After removal of 4 bases from V and 2 bases from J, the junction contained 2 bases not matched to a gene. Looked up from germline, CDR1 is MRHNA and CDR2 is SNTAGT. CDR3 DNA sequence: TGTGCCAGCAGTGCCGGGACTAGCGGGGGGCAAGAGACCCAGTACTTC. This sequence encodes CASSAGTSGGQETQYF.

This chain connects TRBV5-1 to TRBJ2-2; the match to TRBD2 covers 14 bases. Germline CDR1 reads SGHRS; CDR2 reads YFSETQ. This CDR3 has 18 amino acids. The V gene end was trimmed by 4 bases and the J gene end by 2 bases; junction bases not matched to a gene: 7. In DNA form, the CDR3 reads TGCGCCAGCAGCATTACCGGGACTAGCGGGGGTAACACCGGGGAGCTGTTTTTT. It yields the protein CASSITGTSGGNTGELFF.

The V and J genes are TRBV4-1 and TRBJ2-7; D gene ambiguous. CDR1 MGHRA and CDR2 YSYEKL come from the germline V gene. This CDR3 comprises 17 residues. V lost 0 bases and J lost 0, with 15 bases in between. CDR3 region: CASSQDTPTAYSYEQYF. The CDR3 nucleotides read TGCGCCAGCAGCCAAGATACCCCCACAGCCTACTCCTACGAGCAGTACTTC.

The CDR3 loop reads CASSQEQGAVYEQYF. The CDR3 DNA is TGTGCCAGCAGCCAAGAACAGGGGGCCGTTTACGAGCAGTACTTC. This sequence joins TRBV4-2 and TRBJ2-7, with TRBD1 matching over 9 bases. The CDR3 length is 15 residues. Germline CDR1 LGHNA, CDR2 YNFKEQ. Germline trimming cut 0 bases from V and 4 bases from J; bases unmatched to any gene: 4.

The chain employs TRBV30 and TRBJ1-6, with 7 bases that match TRBD1. With 0 bases clipped from V and 10 bases from J, the junction kept 6 bases outside the gene matches. The length of the CDR3 is 14 residues. Germline V gene sequence: CDR1 GTSNPN, CDR2 SVGIG (reference sequence). The CDR3 DNA reads TGTGCCTGGAGTGTAGGGACAGACTCCTCACCCCTCCACTTT. Its translation: CAWSVGTDSSPLHF.

This chain joins TRBV6-1 and TRBJ2-2, with D tentatively TRBD1 (6 bases). The CDR3 sequence is 11 residues long. Germline CDR1 and CDR2: MNHNS and SASEGT. Deletions cut 10 bases from V and 6 bases from J, with 9 bases between. The CDR3 sequence is CATKGAGELFF. The CDR3 DNA is TGTGCCACCAAGGGGGCCGGGGAGCTGTTTTTT.

The genes are TRBV19 and TRBJ2-7, with D possibly TRBD1 on 5 matching bases. Germline CDR1 reads LNHDA; CDR2 reads SQIVND (reference sequence). V was cut by 10 bases and J by 0 bases, with 16 bases left in between. This CDR3 region has 14 residues. CDR3 nucleotides: TGTGCCACCTCCCCTGGGGCCCTCTCCTACGAGCAGTACTTC. It translates to CATSPGALSYEQYF.

The V gene is TRBV9, the J gene TRBJ2-7; 8 nucleotides agree with TRBD2. The ends lost 3 bases at V and 2 bases at J; junction bases unmatched: 4. The CDR3 extends over 14 amino acids. Germline CDR1 and CDR2: SGDLS and YYNGEE. The CDR3 bases are TGTGCCAGCAGCGCTATCGGGGGGGCCTACGAGCAGTACTTC. Its translation: CASSAIGGAYEQYF.

The chain carries TRBV15 and TRBJ1-6, with D unresolved. With 0 bases removed from V and 7 bases from J, the gap between germline ends came to 13 bases. This CDR3 region has 16 residues. Germline lookup yields CDR1 LNHNV and CDR2 YYDKDF (reference sequence). This chain's CDR3 is CATSRDPGSGNSPLHF. In DNA, the CDR3 is TGTGCCACCAGCAGAGATCCAGGTTCTGGAAATTCACCCCTCCACTTT.

This sequence joins TRBV2 and TRBJ2-1, with D possibly matching TRBD2 (7 bases). Trimming pared 8 bases from V and 4 bases from J, leaving 18 bases between. The CDR3 has 15 residues. In germline, CDR1 is SNHLY, CDR2 FYNNEI. Written as DNA, the CDR3 is TGTGCCAGCGGTTTTGTGGGAGGGGGTTACAATGAGCAGTTCTTC. It specifies CASGFVGGGYNEQFF.

The chain carries TRBV15 and TRBJ1-2, with D uncertain. Trimming shortened V by 0 bases and J by 6 bases, and 5 bases separated the two germline ends. CDR3 length equals 12 residues. Per the germline V gene, CDR1 is LNHNV and CDR2 is YYDKDF (reference sequence). As DNA, the CDR3 is TGTGCCACCAGCAGAGATTGGCATGGCTACACCTTC. Protein product: CATSRDWHGYTF. The whole variable domain, filled in from reference TRBV15 and TRBJ1-2, reads DAMVIQNPRYQVTQFGKPVTLSCSQTLNHNVMYWYQQKSSQAPKLLFHYYDKDFNNEADTPDNFQSRRPNTSFCFLDIRSPGLGDTAMYLCATSRDWHGYTFGSGTRLTVV.

This rearrangement joins TRBV25-1 to TRBJ2-5, with no clear D. Trimming took off 1 base at V and 2 bases at J, with 8 bases between the two ends. This CDR3 has 14 residues. Germline values: CDR1 MGHDK, CDR2 SYGVNS. The CDR3 sequence is CASSELQLQETQYF. CDR3 in DNA: TGTGCCAGCAGTGAATTACAGCTGCAAGAGACCCAGTACTTC.

The chain recombines TRBV27 with TRBJ2-3; possibly TRBD1 for D (6 bases). The CDR3 is made up of 14 amino acids. In germline, CDR1 is MNHEY, CDR2 SMNVEV (reference sequence). The V gene lost 3 bases and the J gene lost 2 bases, with 9 bases spanning the gap. CDR3 sequence: CASSLGTNTDTQYF. In DNA form, the CDR3 reads TGTGCCAGCAGTTTGGGGACAAACACAGATACGCAGTATTTT.

The chain has TRBV27 and TRBJ2-1; 9 nucleotides line up with TRBD2. V lost 8 bases, J lost 6 bases, and 5 bases stayed unmatched. The CDR3 length is 13 residues. CDR1 is MNHEY, CDR2 SMNVEV, per germline (reference sequence). CDR3 sequence reads: CASFSGLANEQFF. For the CDR3, the DNA is TGTGCCAGCTTTTCGGGACTAGCCAATGAGCAGTTCTTC.

This clone was detected once. The rearrangement links TRBV11-2 to TRBJ2-7; possible D gene TRBD2, 5 bases. V shed 0 bases and J shed 3 bases, with 12 bases lying between them. The CDR3 loop spans 15 amino acids. Germline V CDR1 and CDR2: SGHAT, FQNNGV. Here the CDR3 reads CASSLDLGKGYEQYF. The CDR3 region has the DNA TGTGCCAGCAGCTTAGATCTCGGGAAAGGCTACGAGCAGTACTTC.

The rearrangement joins TRBV21-1 to TRBJ2-4; TRBD2 reflects the table's D call only, with no check against the DNA. TRBV21-1 is noted as a pseudogene. CDR3 length: 20 residues. CDR3 sequence (DNA): TGTGCCAGCAGCAAATTGGTGGGACTAGCGGGGGGGATAGCCAAAAACATTCAGTACTTC. Its protein product is CASSKLVGLAGGIAKNIQYF.

V usage is TRBV28 and J usage is TRBJ2-3; 9 nucleotides match TRBD2. CDR3 length: 18 amino acids. The germline gives CDR1 MDHEN, CDR2 SYDVKM. Unmatched junction bases numbered 11, after V lost 3 bases and J lost 1 base. CDR3 bases: TGTGCCAGCAGTTTCCCCCGTTGGCGGGAGGGCCGCACAGATACGCAGTATTTT. It is translated as CASSFPRWREGRTDTQYF.

J is TRBJ1-1 and V is TRBV15; no clear D. V was cut by 1 base and J by 2 bases, with 11 bases left in between. This CDR3 region has 15 residues. Germline V gene data show CDR1 as LNHNV and CDR2 as YYDKDF (reference sequence). This chain's CDR3 is CATSRGEGINTEAFF. CDR3 nucleotide sequence: TGTGCCACCAGCAGAGGGGAGGGAATAAACACTGAAGCTTTCTTT.

V usage is TRBV9 and J usage is TRBJ2-1, with TRBD1 matching over 9 bases. The CDR3 extends over 16 amino acids. Germline values: CDR1 SGDLS, CDR2 YYNGEE. The V gene end was trimmed by 4 bases and the J gene end by 3 bases; junction bases not matched to a gene: 8. The CDR3 is CASSPNPGQGYNEQFF. DNA of the CDR3: TGTGCCAGCAGCCCGAATCCGGGACAGGGCTACAATGAGCAGTTCTTC.

The rearrangement links TRBV21-1 to TRBJ1-1; TRBD1, the D gene given by the table, was not confirmed from the DNA. TRBV21-1 is a listed pseudogene. This CDR3 region has 14 residues. This chain's CDR3 is CASSAGQKNTEAFF. The DNA of the CDR3 is TGTGCCAGCAGCGCGGGACAGAAGAACACTGAAGCTTTCTTT.

This sequence joins TRBV7-8 and TRBJ2-7; 7 bases map to TRBD2. Germline-derived CDR1 and CDR2 are SGHVS and FQNEAQ. The V gene end was trimmed by 6 bases and the J gene end by 2 bases; junction bases not matched to a gene: 13. The CDR3 has 16 residues. The CDR3 DNA follows: TGTGCCAGCAGTCCCGAGGGAGGGTTAAAGACCTACGAGCAGTACTTC. Residues: CASSPEGGLKTYEQYF.

The V gene is TRBV5-8, the J gene TRBJ2-1; 7 bases map to TRBD1. The J segment lost 6 bases and the V segment lost 4 bases, leaving 10 bases of the junction unmatched. Germline V CDR1 and CDR2: SGHTS, YDEGEE. CDR3 length: 15 amino acids. The DNA of the CDR3 is TGTGCCAGCAGCCCCGGTCCGGGACAGAGCAATGAGCAGTTCTTC. This translates into CASSPGPGQSNEQFF.

The chain's CDR3 is CASSYAGYEQYF. CDR3 nucleotide sequence: TGTGCCAGCAGCTATGCAGGCTACGAGCAGTACTTC. The genes are TRBV7-2 and TRBJ2-7; D remains unclear. This CDR3 has 12 residues. CDR1 SGHTA and CDR2 FQGNSA come from the germline V gene. V was clipped by 4 bases and J by 3 bases, with 7 bases between them.